The 24 T cell receptor beta chains listed next were all sequenced from one sample in a study of blood T cell repertoires in COVID-19. Assay used: immunoSEQ multiplex PCR; TCRdb lists only in-frame clones, some missing. The table has roughly 350,000 clones, around 87% seen once. Sequenced material: peripheral blood. These receptors came from a woman aged 30 to 39 with COVID-19, enrolled during active disease.

This sequence joins TRBV4-1 and TRBJ2-3, with 8 bases lining up with TRBD2. The junction had 6 bases not matched to a gene; V was cut back by 1 base and J by 3 bases. The V gene's germline CDR1 is MGHRA and CDR2 YSYEKL. This CDR3 has 16 residues. The DNA of the CDR3 is TGCGCCAGCAGCCAAGTTTACGGGAGGGAGACAGATACGCAGTATTTT. Its translation is CASSQVYGRETDTQYF.

V usage is TRBV2 and J usage is TRBJ1-2; TRBD1 might be the D (5 bases). Per germline, CDR1 SNHLY and CDR2 FYNNEI. With 7 bases removed from V and 2 bases from J, the gap between germline ends came to 8 bases. The CDR3 consists of 12 residues. The CDR3 is CASKRGNYGYTF. CDR3 nucleotide sequence: TGTGCCAGCAAGCGGGGGAACTATGGCTACACCTTC.

The CDR3 sequence: CASSSWDSSYNEQFF. CDR3 DNA: TGTGCCAGCAGCTCCTGGGACAGCTCCTACAATGAGCAGTTCTTC. The J gene is TRBJ2-1, the V gene TRBV5-6; 7 bases line up with TRBD1. Germline assignment: CDR1 SGHDT and CDR2 YYEEEE. The CDR3 length is 15 residues. Trimming removed 3 bases from V and 0 bases from J; junction bases left unmatched: 3.

The chain is built from TRBV6-5 and TRBJ2-5; no firm D call. The ends were cut back, 0 bases at V and 0 bases at J, with 8 bases in the middle. Germline V lookup: CDR1 MNHEY, CDR2 SVGAGI. The length of the CDR3 is 15 residues. CDR3: CASSYSTQYQETQYF. Here the CDR3 DNA reads TGTGCCAGCAGTTACTCGACACAGTACCAAGAGACCCAGTACTTC.

This clone was seen just once. V and J are TRBV6-2 or TRBV6-3 and TRBJ2-2, with a possible D match to TRBD1 (7 bases). Germline CDR1 reads MNHEY; CDR2 reads SVGEGT. This CDR3 comprises 15 residues. Trimming cost V 5 bases and J 5 bases, with 15 bases left between them. The CDR3 sequence is CASSHGGGRTGELFF. The DNA for the CDR3 is TGTGCCAGCAGTCATGGAGGGGGCCGGACCGGGGAGCTGTTTTTT.

The J gene is TRBJ2-1, the V gene TRBV27; 9 bases fit TRBD2. Trimming cost V 2 bases and J 3 bases; bases outside gene matches: 11. CDR1 is MNHEY, CDR2 SMNVEV, per germline (reference sequence). CDR3 length: 18 residues. Here the CDR3 DNA reads TGTGCCAGCAGTTTAGCCCCCTTAGCGGGAGTGGGCTACAATGAGCAGTTCTTC. This translates into CASSLAPLAGVGYNEQFF.

The rearrangement uses TRBV6-5 and TRBJ2-5; TRBD1 matches at 10 bases. The junction had 4 bases not matched to a gene; V was cut back by 4 bases and J by 5 bases. Germline CDR1 and CDR2: MNHEY and SVGAGI. The CDR3 is 14 amino acids. The CDR3 DNA reads TGTGCCAGCAGTTCCCGGGACAGGGGTGAGACCCAGTACTTC. Amino acid sequence: CASSSRDRGETQYF.

The chain has TRBV19 and TRBJ1-2; 7 positions match TRBD1. CDR1 and CDR2 from the germline V gene are LNHDA and SQIVND (reference sequence). Trimming at V came to 7 bases and at J to 4 bases, leaving 6 bases not matched to a gene. CDR3 length: 13 residues. CDR3: CASTRTGPYGYTF. CDR3 DNA: TGTGCCAGTACCAGGACAGGCCCCTATGGCTACACCTTC. Variable domain in full (rest from reference TRBV19 and TRBJ1-2): DGGITQSPKYLFRKEGQNVTLSCEQNLNHDAMYWYRQDPGQGLRLIYYSQIVNDFQKGDIAEGYSVSREKKESFPLTVTSAQKNPTAFYLCASTRTGPYGYTFGSGTRLTVV.

This rearrangement joins TRBV5-1 to TRBJ2-5, with 12 positions matching TRBD1. CDR1 is SGHRS and CDR2 is YFSETQ in the germline V gene. The CDR3 has 15 amino acids. V shed 5 bases, J shed 3 bases, and the junction held 5 bases outside the gene matches. The DNA for the CDR3 is TGCGCCAGCAGTTCCGGGACAGGGGGCGAAGAGACCCAGTACTTC. Its translation: CASSSGTGGEETQYF. Using reference TRBV5-1 and TRBJ2-5 for the parts outside the CDR3, the full variable domain is KAGVTQTPRYLIKTRGQQVTLSCSPISGHRSVSWYQQTPGQGLQFLFEYFSETQRNKGNFPGRFSGRQFSNSRSEMNVSTLELGDSALYLCASSSGTGGEETQYFGPGTRLLVL.

The J gene is TRBJ2-5, the V gene TRBV7-3, with 7 bases that match TRBD1. V was clipped by 5 bases and J by 2 bases; unmatched bases: 5. CDR3 size: 14 residues. The germline V gene has CDR1 SGHTA and CDR2 FQGTGA. DNA of the CDR3: TGTGCCAGCAGCAAGGGACAGCCACAAGAGACCCAGTACTTC. It translates to CASSKGQPQETQYF.

CDR3 coding DNA: TGTGCCAGCAGCATGTCCGGGACAGCACTTAATTCACCCCTCCACTTT. It specifies CASSMSGTALNSPLHF. V gene TRBV5-5 combines with J gene TRBJ1-6, with TRBD1 matching 7 bases. The CDR3 totals 16 residues. The V segment lost 4 bases and the J segment 6 bases; nucleotides outside the gene matches: 10. In germline, CDR1 is SGHKS, CDR2 YYEKEE (reference sequence).

The table lists this clone with a count of one. The J gene is TRBJ2-7, the V gene TRBV7-9, with D perhaps TRBD2 (7 bases). Germline V gene data show CDR1 as SEHNR and CDR2 as FQNEAQ (reference sequence). The V gene lost 5 bases and the J gene lost 3 bases, with 14 bases spanning the gap. This CDR3 contains 14 residues. CDR3: CASSPPGGGYEQYF. The CDR3 coding sequence is TGTGCCAGCAGCCCCCCGGGGGGCGGCTACGAGCAGTACTTC.

V is TRBV12-3 or TRBV12-4 and J is TRBJ2-3; 8 nucleotides align to TRBD1. The CDR3 runs to 11 residues. Trimming took 5 bases from V and 13 from J; bases not matched to a gene: 5. CDR3 region: CASSTGQEEYF. In DNA, the CDR3 is TGTGCCAGCAGTACGGGACAGGAGGAGTATTTT.

The rearrangement joins TRBV2 to TRBJ1-1; 9 bases align to TRBD1. V shed 6 bases and J 8 bases; nucleotides not matched to a gene: 7. Germline lookup yields CDR1 SNHLY and CDR2 FYNNEI. This CDR3 is built from 13 residues. CDR3 nucleotide sequence: TGTGCCAGCAGGACACAGGGGGCGTCCGAAGCTTTCTTT. This translates into CASRTQGASEAFF. Drawing the rest from reference TRBV2 and TRBJ1-1, the complete variable domain is EPEVTQTPSHQVTQMGQEVILRCVPISNHLYFYWYRQILGQKVEFLVSFYNNEISEKSEIFDDQFSVERPDGSNFTLKIRSTKLEDSAMYFCASRTQGASEAFFGQGTRLTVV.

This clone has just a few counts. This rearrangement joins TRBV4-1 to TRBJ2-7; no definite D call. V lost 0 bases and J 5 bases, leaving 11 bases between the germline ends. There are 14 residues in the CDR3. Germline CDR1 is MGHRA and CDR2 is YSYEKL. The CDR3 is CASSQDQLGDEQYF. The CDR3 DNA is TGCGCCAGCAGCCAAGATCAGTTAGGAGACGAGCAGTACTTC.

Remarks on this clone: Distinct nucleotide sequences in the sample also encode this CDR3. The chain links TRBV4-1 to TRBJ2-7; possibly TRBD1 for D (5 bases). CDR3 length: 14 residues. Germline CDR1 is MGHRA and CDR2 is YSYEKL. Trimming removed 0 bases from V and 4 bases from J, with 10 bases in between. CDR3 DNA sequence: TGCGCCAGCAGCCAAGATAGTAGGGGTTACGAGCAGTACTTC. Protein sequence: CASSQDSRGYEQYF.

The chain is built from TRBV28 and TRBJ1-2; D is ambiguous. V lost 3 bases and J lost 8, with 13 bases in between. Germline V gene lookup returns CDR1 MDHEN and CDR2 SYDVKM. The CDR3 consists of 13 residues. CDR3 bases: TGTGCCAGCAGTTTTTCGCCTTCCGGGGGCTACACCTTC. The encoded protein is CASSFSPSGGYTF.

This clone was seen more than once but under ten times. J is TRBJ1-6 and V is TRBV7-9, with D unresolved. The CDR3 has 17 residues. V was clipped by 7 bases and J by 7 bases, with 23 bases between them. The V gene's germline CDR1 is SEHNR and CDR2 FQNEAQ (reference sequence). As DNA, the CDR3 is TGTGCCAGCACCACATTTGGTGTCGGCAGGTGGAATTCACCCCTCCACTTT. Translation: CASTTFGVGRWNSPLHF.

In this sample, this clone turned up a few times. The chain uses TRBV5-8 and TRBJ2-7, with 11 bases identical to TRBD2. Trimming cost V 2 bases and J 3 bases; bases outside gene matches: 4. CDR1 and CDR2 (germline): SGHTS, YDEGEE. The CDR3 runs to 15 residues. CDR3 protein: CASSLLAGVYYEQYF. The CDR3, as DNA: TGTGCCAGCAGCTTACTAGCGGGAGTCTACTACGAGCAGTACTTC.

The chain uses TRBV21-1 and TRBJ2-7; TRBD2 reflects the table's D call only, with no check against the DNA. TRBV21-1 is termed a pseudogene. The CDR3 has 14 residues. CDR3 sequence: CASSPRLADYEQYF. CDR3 nucleotides: TGTGCCAGCAGCCCCCGACTAGCTGACTACGAGCAGTACTTC.

CDR3 loop: CASSPGLAGRTDTQYF. The CDR3 region has the DNA TGTGCCAGCAGCCCTGGACTAGCGGGGCGCACAGATACGCAGTATTTT. The genes are TRBV3-1 (or the pseudogene TRBV3-2) and TRBJ2-3; TRBD2 matches 12 bases. The junction had 3 bases not matched to a gene; V was cut back by 4 bases and J by 1 base. Germline CDR1 and CDR2: LGHDT and YNNKEL (reference sequence). The CDR3 covers 16 residues.

The CDR3 loop reads CASSISSGIYNEQFF. CDR3 nucleotide sequence: TGTGCCAGTAGTATATCTAGCGGGATCTACAATGAGCAGTTCTTC. The genes are TRBV19 and TRBJ2-1; 9 bases map to TRBD2. V was pared by 2 bases and J by 3 bases, with 2 bases of the junction left unmatched. This CDR3 comprises 15 residues. Germline V gene sequence: CDR1 LNHDA, CDR2 SQIVND (reference sequence).

The CDR3 DNA follows: TGCGCCAGCAGCCCCGCCGGAGGGGATGGCACAGATACGCAGTATTTT. This gives the protein CASSPAGGDGTDTQYF. The gene calls are TRBV4-1 and TRBJ2-3; TRBD2 might be the D (6 bases). The germline V gene has CDR1 MGHRA and CDR2 YSYEKL. The CDR3 totals 16 residues. Trimming removed 4 bases from V and 1 base from J, with 15 bases in between.

The chain uses TRBV6-4 and TRBJ2-2; 7 positions match TRBD2. Trimming at V came to 5 bases and at J to 6 bases, leaving 3 bases not matched to a gene. The germline CDR1 and CDR2 sequences are MRHNA and SNTAGT. The CDR3 is made up of 13 amino acids. DNA for the CDR3: TGTGCCAGCAGTCCCCGGGGGGCCGGGGAGCTGTTTTTT. It codes for CASSPRGAGELFF.